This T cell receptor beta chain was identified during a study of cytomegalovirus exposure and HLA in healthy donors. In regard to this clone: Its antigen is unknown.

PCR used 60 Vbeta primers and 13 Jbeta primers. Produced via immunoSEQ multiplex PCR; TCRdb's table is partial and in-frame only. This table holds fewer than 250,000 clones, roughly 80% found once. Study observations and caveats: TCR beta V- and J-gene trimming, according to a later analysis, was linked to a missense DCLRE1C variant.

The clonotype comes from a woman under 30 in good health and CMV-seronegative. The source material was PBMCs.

The CDR3 DNA sequence: TGCGCCAGCAGCCACGGGACAGACAATCAGCCCCAGCATTTT. Translating gives CASSHGTDNQPQHF. The J gene is TRBJ1-5, the V gene TRBV5-1, with 7 bases identical to TRBD1. The V gene end was trimmed by 4 bases and the J gene end by 3 bases; junction bases not matched to a gene: 4. Germline V gives CDR1 SGHRS, CDR2 YFSETQ. The CDR3 loop spans 14 amino acids.